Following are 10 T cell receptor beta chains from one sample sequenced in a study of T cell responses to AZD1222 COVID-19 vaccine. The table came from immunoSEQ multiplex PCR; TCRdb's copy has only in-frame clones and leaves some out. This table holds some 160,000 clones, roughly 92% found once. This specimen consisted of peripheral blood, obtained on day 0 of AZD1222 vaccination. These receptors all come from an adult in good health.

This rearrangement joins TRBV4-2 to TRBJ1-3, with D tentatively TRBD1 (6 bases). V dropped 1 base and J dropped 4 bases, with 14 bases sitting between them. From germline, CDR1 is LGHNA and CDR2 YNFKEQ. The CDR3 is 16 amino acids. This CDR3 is CASSQVAGVRGNTIYF. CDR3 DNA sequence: TGTGCCAGCAGCCAAGTAGCAGGGGTCCGAGGAAACACCATATATTTT.

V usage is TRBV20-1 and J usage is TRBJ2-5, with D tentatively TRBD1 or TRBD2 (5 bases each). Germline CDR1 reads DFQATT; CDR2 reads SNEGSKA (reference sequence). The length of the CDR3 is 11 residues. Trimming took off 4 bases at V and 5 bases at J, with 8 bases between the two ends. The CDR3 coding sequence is TGCAGTGCTACCAGGGAGGAGACCCAGTACTTC. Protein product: CSATREETQYF.

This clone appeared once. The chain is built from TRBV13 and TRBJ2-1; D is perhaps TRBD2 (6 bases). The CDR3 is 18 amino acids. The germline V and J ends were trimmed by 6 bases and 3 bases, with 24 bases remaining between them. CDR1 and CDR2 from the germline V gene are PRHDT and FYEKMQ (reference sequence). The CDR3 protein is CASRPASLASLVYNEQFF. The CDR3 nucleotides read TGTGCCAGCAGACCAGCTTCGCTAGCGTCCCTGGTCTACAATGAGCAGTTCTTC.

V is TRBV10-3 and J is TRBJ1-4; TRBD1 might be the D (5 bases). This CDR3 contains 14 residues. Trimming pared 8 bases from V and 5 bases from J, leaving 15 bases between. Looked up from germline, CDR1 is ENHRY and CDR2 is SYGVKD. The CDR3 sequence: CAISAPGQNEKLFF. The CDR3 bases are TGTGCCATCTCGGCCCCAGGGCAAAATGAAAAACTGTTTTTT.

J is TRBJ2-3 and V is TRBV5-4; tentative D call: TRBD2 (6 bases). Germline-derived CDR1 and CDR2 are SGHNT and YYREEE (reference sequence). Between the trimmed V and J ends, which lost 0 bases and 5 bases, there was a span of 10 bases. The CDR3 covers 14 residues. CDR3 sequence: CASSLVGRGDTQYF. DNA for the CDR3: TGTGCCAGCAGCTTGGTGGGGCGGGGAGATACGCAGTATTTT.

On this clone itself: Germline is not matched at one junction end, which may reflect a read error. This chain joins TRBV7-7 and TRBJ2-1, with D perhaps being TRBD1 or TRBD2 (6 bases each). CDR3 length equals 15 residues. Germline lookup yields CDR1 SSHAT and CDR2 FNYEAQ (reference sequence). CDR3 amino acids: CASSVEGGRINEQFF. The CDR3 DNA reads TGTGCTAGCAGCGTAGAGGGGGGCCGGATCAATGAGCAGTTCTTC.

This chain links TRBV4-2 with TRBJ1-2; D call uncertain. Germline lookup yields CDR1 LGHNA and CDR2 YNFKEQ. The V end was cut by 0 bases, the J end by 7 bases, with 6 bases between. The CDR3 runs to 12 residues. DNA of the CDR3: TGTGCCAGCAGCCAAGATTTCGGTGGCTACACCTTC. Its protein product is CASSQDFGGYTF.

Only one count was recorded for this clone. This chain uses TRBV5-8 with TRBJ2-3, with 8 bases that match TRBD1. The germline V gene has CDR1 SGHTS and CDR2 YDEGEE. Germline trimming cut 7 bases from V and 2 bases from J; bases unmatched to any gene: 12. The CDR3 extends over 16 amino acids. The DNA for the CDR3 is TGTGCCAGCTTGGCCTACAGGGGGAGAAACACAGATACGCAGTATTTT. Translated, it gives CASLAYRGRNTDTQYF.

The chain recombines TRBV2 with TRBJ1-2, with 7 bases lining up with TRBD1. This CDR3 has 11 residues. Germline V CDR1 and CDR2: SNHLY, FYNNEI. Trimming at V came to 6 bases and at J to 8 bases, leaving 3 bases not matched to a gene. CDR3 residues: CASRTGSGYTF. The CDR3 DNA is TGTGCCAGCAGGACAGGGAGCGGCTACACCTTC.

In nucleotides, the CDR3 is TGTGCCAGCAGCGTTCGTAGGACGGGTTTAACTGGCTACACCTTC. The encoded protein is CASSVRRTGLTGYTF. The gene calls are TRBV5-6 and TRBJ1-2; D gene uncertain. CDR1 is SGHDT and CDR2 is YYEEEE in the germline V gene. The CDR3 is 15 residues long. V was cut by 4 bases and J by 7 bases, with 20 bases left in between.